The 6 T cell receptor beta chains in this list originate from one sample, sequenced in a study of T cells in Graves' hyperthyroidism and ophthalmopathy (dated by TCRdb to about 2019). Library preparation employed multiplex PCR. Sequencing used an Illumina HiSeq 2000. The TCR beta CDR3 regions were amplified from RNA transcripts. For the first round of RT-PCR on the TCR CDR3, the HTBI primer set was used together with the Qiagen OneStep RT-PCR kit. TCRdb trimmed the raw reads at Q25, called clones with MiXCR and kept productive beta chains. Rows are combined by CDR3 protein, so each entry shows the most common genes and DNA. Present in this sample are 96,000 or so distinct CDR3 sequences, roughly half of which were seen just once. The top ten clonotypes cover 25% to 30% of the sample. Sequences were obtained from blood. These receptors originate from a woman in her thirties or forties with Graves' hyperthyroidism.

The rearrangement links TRBV11-1 to TRBJ1-2, with 7 bases fitting TRBD1. With V trimmed by 3 bases and J by 8 bases, 12 bases remained unmatched. In germline, CDR1 is SGHAT, CDR2 FQDESV (reference sequence). The CDR3 spans 15 residues. The CDR3 loop reads CASSLGRGPDGGYTF. CDR3 coding DNA: TGTGCCAGCAGCTTGGGGAGGGGGCCGGATGGGGGCTACACCTTC.

The rearrangement joins TRBV7-9 to TRBJ1-1, with 8 bases matching TRBD1. Per the germline V gene, CDR1 is SEHNR and CDR2 is FQNEAQ (reference sequence). The CDR3 is made up of 15 amino acids. With 1 base clipped from V and 1 base from J, the junction kept 2 bases outside the gene matches. As DNA, the CDR3 is TGTGCCAGCAGCTTAGGGGACAGGCCGAACACTGAAGCTTTCTTT. This encodes CASSLGDRPNTEAFF. The complete variable domain, with remaining parts taken from reference TRBV7-9 and TRBJ1-1, reads DTGVSQNPRHKITKRGQNVTFRCDPISEHNRLYWYRQTLGQGPEFLTYFQNEAQLEKSRLLSDRFSAERPKGSFSTLEIQRTEQGDSAMYLCASSLGDRPNTEAFFGQGTRLTVV.

The rearrangement links TRBV9 to TRBJ2-7; the D gene is possibly TRBD2 (6 bases). Trimming left V 0 bases short and J 7 bases short, with 17 bases between. CDR3 size: 15 residues. Germline V gene sequence: CDR1 SGDLS, CDR2 YYNGEE. The CDR3 loop reads CASSVGGDPDPEQYF. The CDR3 bases are TGTGCCAGCAGCGTAGGGGGGGATCCGGACCCAGAGCAGTACTTC.

This clonotype was recorded a few times. This chain joins TRBV10-3 and TRBJ2-5, with D perhaps assigned TRBD1 or TRBD2 (5 bases each). Germline V lookup: CDR1 ENHRY, CDR2 SYGVKD. There are 13 residues in the CDR3. V lost 6 bases, J lost 6 bases, and 14 bases lay in between. The chain's CDR3 is CAIRSWDGKTQYF. The DNA of the CDR3 is TGTGCCATCAGATCCTGGGACGGGAAGACCCAGTACTTC.

The chain combines TRBV10-3 with TRBJ2-7, with TRBD2 matching over 7 bases. Germline lookup yields CDR1 ENHRY and CDR2 SYGVKD. The ends lost 8 bases at V and 6 bases at J; junction bases unmatched: 7. There are 12 residues in the CDR3. The CDR3 DNA is TGTGCCATCGGGCAAGCGGGAAGCGAGCAGTACTTC. Translation: CAIGQAGSEQYF.

This clonotype was counted ten times or more. This chain uses TRBV7-9 with TRBJ1-2, with D uncertain. V lost 2 bases and J 0 bases, leaving 10 bases between the germline ends. The germline gives CDR1 SEHNR, CDR2 FQNEAQ (reference sequence). The CDR3 is 15 amino acids. Written as DNA, the CDR3 is TGTGCCAGCAGCTTAATTACTCTAGCTAACTATGGCTACACCTTC. Translated, it gives CASSLITLANYGYTF.